This T cell receptor beta chain was captured in a study of CD8+ T cells in alopecia areata. Overall study: Those treated were given oral tofacitinib at 5 to 10 mg twice daily.

Study outcomes and limitations: Patients showed less clear TCR sequence sharing than mice, possibly partly because of HLA diversity. Significant decreases in scalp clonality and expanded CD8+ clones followed tofacitinib treatment. Compared with normal scalp, lesional scalp had higher clonality and more expanded CD8+ clones.

With 2 bases clipped from V and 0 bases from J, the junction kept 8 bases outside the gene matches. CDR1 and CDR2 (germline): SGHNT, YYREEE (reference sequence). The CDR3 spans 17 residues. The table lists this clone with a few counts. The antigen is not known. Sequencing relied on a cDNA template that was reverse transcribed from extracted RNA. Sequencing used immunoSEQ multiplex PCR; TCRdb keeps in-frame clones, though not all of them. The sample has about 200,000 clones, roughly 60% seen once; the top ten hold 5.5% to 6%. Treatment given: oral pan-JAK inhibitor, 5-10 mg twice daily. Specimen: CD4+ T cells sorted from blood, collected at week 24, from a patient treated with tofacitinib. The chain combines TRBV5-4 with TRBJ1-3; 7 nucleotides line up with TRBD1. This receptor was taken from a human donor with alopecia areata. The DNA of the CDR3 is TGTGCCAGCAGCTTATCTAGGACAGGCGTCTCTGGAAACACCATATATTTT. As protein: CASSLSRTGVSGNTIYF. Variable domain in full (rest from reference TRBV5-4 and TRBJ1-3): ETGVTQSPTHLIKTRGQQVTLRCSSQSGHNTVSWYQQALGQGPQFIFQYYREEENGRGNFPPRFSGLQFPNYSSELNVNALELDDSALYLCASSLSRTGVSGNTIYFGEGSWLTVV.